A selection of T cell receptor beta chains follows, all from one sample in a study of identical twins. MiXCR, applied by TCRdb to the 5' RACE reads, yields one record per CDR3 protein. Among approximately 1.8 million distinct CDR3 sequences, less than 40% were seen once, and the ten largest hold approximately 0.25%. The sample was cord blood. The receptors derive from a newborn girl in good health. The CDR3 runs from the conserved cysteine through the conserved F or W. D genes are given only for firm matches. The listing skips clone size in some rows; elsewhere it reads once, few, many or a size class.

clone_size j_call d_call v_call cdr3_aa cdr3_nt
. TRBJ1-2 . TRBV6-1 CASSARGYYGYTF TGTGCCAGCAGTGCCAGGGGATACTATGGCTACACCTTC
. TRBJ2-3 . TRBV7-2 CASSLVSRDTQYF TGTGCCAGCAGCTTAGTTTCCAGAGATACGCAGTATTTT
few TRBJ2-3 . TRBV10-2 CASSESGTPDTQYF TGCGCCAGCAGTGAGTCGGGGACCCCAGATACGCAGTATTTT
. TRBJ2-2 . TRBV6-6 CASSHRVTGELFF TGTGCCAGCAGCCACAGGGTCACCGGGGAGCTGTTTTTT
. TRBJ2-1 . TRBV10-1 CASSVSSRPPTPNYNEQFF TGCGCCAGCAGTGTAAGTTCTAGGCCTCCCACCCCAAACTACAATGAGCAGTTCTTC
. TRBJ2-7 . TRBV20-1 CSARVSGILYEQYF TGCAGTGCTAGAGTTTCGGGGATCCTATACGAGCAGTACTTC
few TRBJ2-3 TRBD1 TRBV20-1 CSASWGTGFTDTQYF TGCAGTGCTAGTTGGGGGACAGGGTTCACAGATACGCAGTATTTT
. TRBJ2-3 TRBD2 TRBV20-1 CSASSGGVTDTQYF TGCAGTGCGAGCAGCGGGGGGGTCACAGATACGCAGTATTTT
. TRBJ1-2 . TRBV11-2 CASSLGKYYGYTF TGTGCCAGCAGCTTAGGCAAATACTATGGCTACACCTTC
many TRBJ1-6 . TRBV12-3/TRBV12-4 CASSFGGAYNSPLHF TGTGCCAGCAGTTTCGGGGGCGCTTATAATTCACCCCTCCACTTT
few TRBJ2-3 . TRBV6-5 CASSYWAHRTDTQYF TGTGCCAGCAGTTACTGGGCTCATCGCACAGATACGCAGTATTTT
few TRBJ2-7 . TRBV20-1 CSAYPGLGSGYYEQYF TGCAGTGCTTATCCGGGACTTGGGTCTGGGTACTACGAGCAGTACTTC
few TRBJ2-1 . TRBV7-6 CASSPSLGNEQFF TGTGCCAGCAGCCCCTCACTAGGCAATGAGCAGTTCTTC
few TRBJ1-6 TRBD1 TRBV3-1 CASSPRDSLNSPLHF TGTGCCAGCAGCCCCCGGGACAGCCTTAATTCACCCCTCCACTTT
. TRBJ1-4 . TRBV28 CASSTTGINEKLFF TGTGCCAGCAGTACCACAGGGATCAATGAAAAACTGTTTTTT
. TRBJ1-2 . TRBV10-3 CAISVAPTGTYGYTF TGTGCCATCAGTGTGGCCCCTACGGGGACCTATGGCTACACCTTC
few TRBJ2-7 . TRBV3-1 CASSPRTNSFYEQYF TGTGCCAGCAGCCCACGGACTAACTCATTCTACGAGCAGTACTTC
once TRBJ1-1 . TRBV5-6 CASSPWGHMNTEAFF TGTGCCAGCAGCCCGTGGGGACACATGAACACTGAAGCTTTCTTT
. TRBJ2-7 TRBD1 TRBV6-1 CASDRDRLYNEQYF TGTGCCAGCGACCGGGACAGACTCTACAATGAGCAGTACTTC
. TRBJ2-3 TRBD2 TRBV7-2 CASSHGLAIDTQYF TGTGCCAGCAGCCACGGACTAGCGATAGATACGCAGTATTTT
. TRBJ1-2 TRBD1 TRBV2 CASSVSPGQGDGYTF TGTGCCAGCAGCGTTAGTCCGGGACAGGGGGATGGCTACACCTTC
few TRBJ2-1 TRBD2 TRBV12-3/TRBV12-4 CASSLMGGGRAYNEQFF TGTGCCAGCAGTTTGATGGGAGGCGGGAGGGCCTACAATGAGCAGTTCTTC
many TRBJ2-1 . TRBV29-1 CSAGLGSYNEQFF TGCAGCGCCGGCCTAGGGTCCTACAATGAGCAGTTCTTC
. TRBJ1-2 . TRBV6-5 CASSYQTGPYGYTF TGTGCCAGCAGTTACCAAACAGGGCCCTATGGCTACACCTTC
. TRBJ1-6 . TRBV20-1 CGARSWGTRDNSPLHF TGCGGTGCTAGATCTTGGGGGACGCGGGATAATTCACCCCTCCACTTT
. TRBJ1-2 . TRBV12-3/TRBV12-4 CASSGRGGLYGYTF TGTGCCAGCAGCGGACGGGGGGGACTCTATGGCTACACCTTC
. TRBJ1-2 . TRBV12-3/TRBV12-4 CASSPYGGVYGYTF TGTGCCAGCAGTCCTTACGGGGGGGTCTATGGCTACACCTTC
few TRBJ2-7 . TRBV7-2 CASSLEGRFGHRSYEQYF TGTGCCAGCAGCTTAGAGGGACGGTTTGGACACCGTTCCTACGAGCAGTACTTC
. TRBJ2-1 TRBD2 TRBV20-1 CSARRTSGGSSYNEQFF TGCAGTGCTAGAAGGACTAGCGGGGGAAGCTCCTACAATGAGCAGTTCTTC
few TRBJ1-2 TRBD1 TRBV7-8 CASSLRTGKGANYGYTF TGTGCCAGCAGCCTCAGGACAGGGAAGGGGGCTAACTATGGCTACACCTTC
. TRBJ1-1 . TRBV10-3 CAISGFGTEAFF TGTGCCATCAGTGGCTTTGGCACTGAAGCTTTCTTT
. TRBJ1-1 . TRBV25-1 CASSEWAAGRSEAFF TGTGCCAGCAGTGAATGGGCAGCGGGTCGGTCTGAAGCTTTCTTT